This TCR beta chain was retrieved from a study of T cell repertoires in cytomegalovirus infection. Findings and caveats of the study: HLA-C-restricted CMV clonotypes gave the most frequent clonotype in two of eight donors.

The CDR3 totals 18 residues. The germline V gene encodes CDR1 ENHRY and CDR2 SYGVKD. V lost 0 bases, J lost 2 bases, and 11 bases stayed unmatched. This clonotype was recorded at least ten times. As yet, its antigen is unknown. MiXCR, applied by TCRdb to the reads, yields one record per CDR3 protein. The table shows roughly 340,000 distinct CDR3 sequences, with 29% occurring only once. This chain connects TRBV10-3 to TRBJ2-3; 7 bases agree with TRBD2. The TCR comes from a human donor in good health (CMV status not recorded). Some clones in this sample may be carry-over from other donors' samples. The sequencing here drew on cultured PBMCs, taken from culture after CMV antigen stimulation. The CDR3, as DNA: TGTGCCATCAGTGAGTCGAGGCTAGCGGAGACTTTCACAGATACGCAGTATTTT. Amino acid sequence: CAISESRLAETFTDTQYF.